A single sample is the source of the 7 T cell receptor beta chains below, sequenced in a study of beta chain features in type 1 diabetes. Every bit of the isolated RNA underwent reverse transcription, so sequencing read expressed TCRB transcripts. Produced via immunoSEQ multiplex PCR; TCRdb's table is partial and in-frame only. The repertoire has more than 150,000 clones, more than 10% of them found once; the top ten carry about 0.66%. The specimen was central memory CD4+ T cells from blood. The receptors shown here come from a woman between 18 and 29 years old in good health.

V usage is TRBV4-2 and J usage is TRBJ2-3; possibly TRBD2 for D (6 bases). The V end lost 1 base, the J end lost 1 base, and 15 bases lay between the germline ends. Germline CDR1 reads LGHNA; CDR2 reads YNFKEQ. The CDR3 is made up of 17 amino acids. CDR3 region: CASSQARDGSGTDTQYF. CDR3 DNA: TGTGCCAGCAGCCAAGCCCGGGACGGGAGTGGCACAGATACGCAGTATTTT.

This clone occurred a few times. Its ends do not fully match the called genes, so a read error is possible. The rearrangement joins TRBV7-7 to TRBJ2-1, with TRBD2 matching 11 bases. The germline V gene has CDR1 SSHAT and CDR2 FNYEAQ (reference sequence). The CDR3 has 16 amino acids. CDR3 sequence reads: CASRPLLAGVDNEQFF. The CDR3, as DNA: TGTGCTAGCAGGCCATTACTAGCGGGGGTCGACAATGAGCAGTTCTTC.

This sequence joins TRBV27 and TRBJ2-7; 7 bases align to TRBD2. Germline trimming cut 4 bases from V and 3 bases from J; bases unmatched to any gene: 18. This CDR3 spans 18 amino acids. From germline, CDR1 is MNHEY and CDR2 SMNVEV (reference sequence). The CDR3 nucleotides are TGTGCCAGCAGTTCCCACAAACTAGCGAAGAAAGTGAACTACGAGCAGTACTTC. Residues: CASSSHKLAKKVNYEQYF.

V gene TRBV7-2 combines with J gene TRBJ2-3; TRBD2 matches 8 bases. CDR3 length equals 16 residues. V shed 1 base, J shed 6 bases, and the junction held 9 bases outside the gene matches. CDR1 is SGHTA, CDR2 FQGNSA, per germline. In nucleotides, the CDR3 is TGTGCCAGCAGCTTAGTCTTCAGCGGGGGAGGGGATACGCAGTATTTT. It encodes CASSLVFSGGGDTQYF.

This chain joins TRBV7-9 and TRBJ2-1; weak D call: TRBD2 (5 bases). V shed 5 bases and J shed 6 bases, with 23 bases lying between them. Germline V gene sequence: CDR1 SEHNR, CDR2 FQNEAQ (reference sequence). CDR3 length equals 17 residues. CDR3 amino acids: CASSPLQERRRPNEQFF. The CDR3 nucleotides are TGTGCCAGCAGCCCGCTCCAGGAGCGGAGAAGACCCAATGAGCAGTTCTTC.

V gene TRBV5-1 combines with J gene TRBJ1-1; the match to TRBD1 covers 10 bases. Trimming cost V 3 bases and J 7 bases; bases outside gene matches: 6. Germline V gives CDR1 SGHRS, CDR2 YFSETQ. This CDR3 region has 14 residues. The CDR3 region has the DNA TGCGCCAGCAGCTATGGGACAGGGGCCGGTGAAGCTTTCTTT. This translates into CASSYGTGAGEAFF.

This clone was seen a handful of times. The chain links TRBV27 to TRBJ2-5; tentative D call: TRBD2 (7 bases). Between the trimmed V and J ends, which lost 5 bases and 4 bases, there was a span of 17 bases. In germline, CDR1 is MNHEY, CDR2 SMNVEV (reference sequence). The length of the CDR3 is 15 residues. The CDR3 loop reads CASSNARGGRETQYF. The CDR3 bases are TGTGCCAGCAGTAACGCTAGGGGGGGCAGAGAGACCCAGTACTTC.